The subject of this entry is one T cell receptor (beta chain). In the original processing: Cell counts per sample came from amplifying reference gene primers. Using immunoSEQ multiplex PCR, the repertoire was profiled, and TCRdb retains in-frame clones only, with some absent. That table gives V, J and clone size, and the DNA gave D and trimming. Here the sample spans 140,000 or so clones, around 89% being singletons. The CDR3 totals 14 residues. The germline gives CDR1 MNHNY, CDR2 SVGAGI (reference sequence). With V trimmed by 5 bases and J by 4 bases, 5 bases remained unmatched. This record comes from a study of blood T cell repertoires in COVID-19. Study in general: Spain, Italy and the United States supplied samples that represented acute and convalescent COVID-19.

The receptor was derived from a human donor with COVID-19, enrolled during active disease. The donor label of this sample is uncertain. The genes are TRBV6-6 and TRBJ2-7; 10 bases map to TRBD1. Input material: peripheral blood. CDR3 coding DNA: TGTGCCAGCAGTGAGGGACAGGGGCTTTACGAGCAGTACTTC. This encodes CASSEGQGLYEQYF.